These T cell receptor beta chains were read from a single sample in a study of patients and donors after allogeneic stem cell transplantation. MiXCR, applied by TCRdb to the RT-PCR reads, yields one record per CDR3 protein. The table lists 150,000 to 200,000 distinct CDR3 sequences, around 30% of them singletons. Specimen: blood, either unsorted or a sorted T cell fraction (not recorded which). Receptor source: a human donor who was either an allogeneic HSCT recipient or a stem cell or donor lymphocyte infusion donor (not recorded which). It is not recorded whose cells these are; they may come from a transplant donor. CDR3s include the opening cysteine and the closing phenylalanine or tryptophan. A D gene is named only where the DNA matches it firmly. Only some rows state a clone size, as once, few, many or a class for expanded clones.

d_gene	j_gene	abundance	v_gene	CDR3nt	CDR3aa
.	TRBJ2-7	few	TRBV6-2/TRBV6-3	TGTGCCAGCAGTTACTCCCTAGGGAGCTCCTACGAGCAGTACTTC	CASSYSLGSSYEQYF
.	TRBJ1-2	.	TRBV28	TGTGCCAGCAGTCGTGTACACTATGGCTACACCTTC	CASSRVHYGYTF
.	TRBJ1-3	.	TRBV5-1	TGCGCCAGCAGTATCGACGGCTCTGGAAACACCATATATTTT	CASSIDGSGNTIYF
.	TRBJ2-7	few	TRBV6-5	TGTGCCAGCAGTGCCCGGGACAAGAGCTACGAGCAGTACTTC	CASSARDKSYEQYF
TRBD2	TRBJ2-1	few	TRBV6-6	TGTGCCAGCACGCCTAGCGGGAGACAGAGTGAGCAGTTCTTC	CASTPSGRQSEQFF
.	TRBJ2-7	few	TRBV29-1	TGCAGCGTTGAAACCCCTCGAACCTACGAGCAGTACTTC	CSVETPRTYEQYF
.	TRBJ2-1	.	TRBV3-1	TGTGCCAGCAGCCGGAGGCGTCTTGACTACAATGAGCAGTTCTTC	CASSRRRLDYNEQFF
.	TRBJ2-3	.	TRBV7-8	TGTGCCAGCGGGTCTCGCGTCGGCACAGATACGCAGTATTTT	CASGSRVGTDTQYF
.	TRBJ1-3	few	TRBV12-3/TRBV12-4	TGTGCCAGCAGTCTCCTCGGTTCAGGAGACTCTGGAAACACCATATATTTT	CASSLLGSGDSGNTIYF
.	TRBJ2-1	few	TRBV20-1	TGCAGCCCAACCGGACGAGGAAATGAGCAGTTCTTC	CSPTGRGNEQFF
.	TRBJ2-7	.	TRBV7-6	TGTGCCAGCAGCTTTGGGACTGGCGAGCAGTACTTC	CASSFGTGEQYF
.	TRBJ2-5	.	TRBV2	TGTGCCAGCAGTTCCGGGCATCAAGAGACCCAGTACTTC	CASSSGHQETQYF
.	TRBJ1-1	few	TRBV9	TGTGCCAGCAGCGTGGAAGGAGGGAACACTGAAGCTTTCTTT	CASSVEGGNTEAFF
.	TRBJ2-3	few	TRBV18	TGTGCCAGCTCACCTCGACAGTCAGATACGCAGTATTTT	CASSPRQSDTQYF
TRBD2	TRBJ2-7	.	TRBV6-2/TRBV6-3	TGTGCCAGCAGTTACTCGGTCGGGAGGGCCTACGAGCAGTACTTC	CASSYSVGRAYEQYF
.	TRBJ2-7	few	TRBV27	TGTGCCAGCAAATCTACGTCCTACGAGCAGTACTTC	CASKSTSYEQYF
.	TRBJ2-6	.	TRBV3-1	TGTGCCAGCAGCCAAGATAGGCACGGCTCTGGGGCCAACGTCCTGACTTTC	CASSQDRHGSGANVLTF
TRBD2	TRBJ2-7	.	TRBV6-2/TRBV6-3	TGTGCCAGCAGTTACTCAACCGCAGCGGGAGTGCCCTACGAGCAGTACTTC	CASSYSTAAGVPYEQYF
TRBD2	TRBJ2-3	.	TRBV28	TGTGCCACCGATTGGACTAGCGGGAGACCAAGCACAGATACGCAGTATTTT	CATDWTSGRPSTDTQYF
TRBD1	TRBJ2-5	few	TRBV6-2/TRBV6-3	TGTGCCAGCAGTTACCCCGGACAGGGACAAGAGACCCAGTACTTC	CASSYPGQGQETQYF
.	TRBJ2-1	few	TRBV29-1	TGCAGCGTTGCAGCATACAATGAGCAGTTCTTC	CSVAAYNEQFF
.	TRBJ1-1	few	TRBV21-1	TGTGCCAACAAAATGACAGCTCTGAACACTGAAGCTTTCTTT	CANKMTALNTEAFF
.	TRBJ2-6	.	TRBV6-5	TGTGCCAGCAGTCGGTTACAGGGTGTAGCTGGGGCCAACGTCCTGACTTTC	CASSRLQGVAGANVLTF
.	TRBJ1-2	.	TRBV7-9	TGTGCCAGCAGCTTACCGACCAACTCCTACTATGGCTACACCTTC	CASSLPTNSYYGYTF
TRBD1	TRBJ1-1	.	TRBV12-3/TRBV12-4	TGTGCCAGCAGGCACACAGGGGCGAACACTGAAGCTTTCTTT	CASRHTGANTEAFF
.	TRBJ2-7	.	TRBV27	TGTGCCAGCAGTTTGATAGGAGGGCCCGGGGCCGAGCAGTACTTC	CASSLIGGPGAEQYF
.	TRBJ2-2	.	TRBV6-2/TRBV6-3	TGTGCCAGCAGATCCCCGGTCCTACAACCCACCGGGGAGCTGTTTTTT	CASRSPVLQPTGELFF
.	TRBJ1-4	.	TRBV6-5	TGTGCCAGCAGGGGGGGCGGAGGGTTACAACTGTTTTTT	CASRGGGGLQLFF
TRBD1	TRBJ2-1	few	TRBV10-3	TGTGCCATCAGTGGGACAGGGGGCGTGTATGAGCAGTTCTTC	CAISGTGGVYEQFF
.	TRBJ2-7	.	TRBV18	TGTGCCAGCTCACCACCGGGTGCTTTCGAGCAGTACTTC	CASSPPGAFEQYF
TRBD1	TRBJ2-7	.	TRBV28	TGTGCCAGCAGCCAGACAGGGTACTTGGAGCAGTACTTC	CASSQTGYLEQYF
TRBD2	TRBJ2-4	many	TRBV6-1	TGTGCCAGCAGTTTACTAGCGACCAACATTCAGTACTTC	CASSLLATNIQYF
.	TRBJ1-5	many	TRBV20-1	TGCAGTGCTAGAGATTGGATGGCCGGGGAGCCCCAGCATTTT	CSARDWMAGEPQHF
.	TRBJ2-1	.	TRBV29-1	TGCAGCGTTTCGGTCCCCGGCAATGAGCAGTTCTTC	CSVSVPGNEQFF
TRBD1	TRBJ2-7	.	TRBV4-1	TGCGCCAGCAGCCAGATCCCGGGACAGGGGGCCATCGAGCAGTACTTC	CASSQIPGQGAIEQYF
TRBD2	TRBJ2-1	few	TRBV27	TGTGCCAGCAGTTTGAGACTAGCGGGAGGATACAATGAGCAGTTCTTC	CASSLRLAGGYNEQFF
.	TRBJ2-7	few	TRBV18	TGTGCCAGCTCATCACAGGCGCTCTACGAGCAGTACTTC	CASSSQALYEQYF
TRBD1	TRBJ1-2	many	TRBV24-1	TGTGCCACCAGTGGCGGGACAGCCGGAGAAGGCTACACCTTC	CATSGGTAGEGYTF
.	TRBJ1-1	.	TRBV29-1	TGCAGCGTCCCCAGGGGTACTGAAGCTTTCTTT	CSVPRGTEAFF
TRBD2	TRBJ2-2	.	TRBV7-2	TGTGCCAGCAGCTTAGCGGCTAGCGGGGTCGGGGAGCTGTTTTTT	CASSLAASGVGELFF
.	TRBJ2-7	.	TRBV5-1	TGCGCCAGCAGCTTGGGCTCGGGATTAGGCTCCTACGAGCAGTACTTC	CASSLGSGLGSYEQYF
TRBD1	TRBJ2-2	.	TRBV20-1	TGCAGTTCCCGGGACAGGGCTGCCGGGGAGCTGTTTTTT	CSSRDRAAGELFF
TRBD1	TRBJ2-2	few	TRBV4-1	TGCGCCAGCAGTCTTGACAGGGCGAGGATCGGGGAGCTGTTTTTT	CASSLDRARIGELFF
.	TRBJ1-1	few	TRBV29-1	TGCAGCGTTGAAGGGTTATTCTACACTGAAGCTTTCTTT	CSVEGLFYTEAFF
.	TRBJ2-1	once	TRBV5-1	TGCGCCAGCAGCCCCGGACTGGGAAGCTCCTACAATGAGCAGTTCTTC	CASSPGLGSSYNEQFF
.	TRBJ2-7	.	TRBV21-1	TGTGCCAAGTACCGGGACAGGGTCTCCTACGAGCAGTACTTC	CAKYRDRVSYEQYF
.	TRBJ2-7	.	TRBV29-1	TGCAGCGTTGAGGGTCAGGGGTACTACGAGCAGTACTTC	CSVEGQGYYEQYF
.	TRBJ1-5	.	TRBV27	TGTGCCAGCAGTTTAGGTTTGAGGGGGGGGATCCGCAATCAGCCCCAGCATTTT	CASSLGLRGGIRNQPQHF
.	TRBJ2-7	once	TRBV7-9	TGTGCCAGCAGCTCACAATGGAGACCGGCCTACGAGCAGTACTTC	CASSSQWRPAYEQYF
.	TRBJ2-7	once	TRBV7-9	TGTGCCAGCAGCTTGTTGGGCGGGAAGCCCTACGAGCAGTACTTC	CASSLLGGKPYEQYF
.	TRBJ1-6	.	TRBV4-2	TGTGCCAGCAGCCAAAGATTGGAACAGATCAATTCACCCCTCCACTTT	CASSQRLEQINSPLHF
.	TRBJ2-7	once	TRBV12-3/TRBV12-4	TGTGCCAGCAGCCCTACCTTAGGATCCTACGAGCAGTACTTC	CASSPTLGSYEQYF
.	TRBJ1-2	many	TRBV7-8	TGTGCCAGCACCGCGTGGGTGGATAAAACTGGCTACACCTTC	CASTAWVDKTGYTF
.	TRBJ1-5	few	TRBV2	TGTGCCAGCAGTGAATGGGCCGGGGGGCAGCCCCAGCATTTT	CASSEWAGGQPQHF
TRBD2	TRBJ2-1	.	TRBV5-1	TGCGCCAGCAGCTCTGCCGGGACTAGCGGTAATGAGCAGTTCTTC	CASSSAGTSGNEQFF
TRBD1	TRBJ1-1	.	TRBV5-1	TGCGCCAGCAGCTTGGAAGGACAGGGGGCCTATTGGATCGGGAACACTGAAGCTTTCTTT	CASSLEGQGAYWIGNTEAFF
.	TRBJ2-2	.	TRBV6-5	TGTGCCAGCACTAGCGCGGGGGAGCTGTTTTTT	CASTSAGELFF